This T cell receptor beta chain is drawn from a study of OX40 agonist ivuxolimab in advanced cancers. About the investigation overall: Ivuxolimab was an agonistic, fully human IgG2 monoclonal antibody directed against OX40 (CD134), a costimulatory receptor. Intravenous ivuxolimab was administered to patients every 2 weeks at six dose levels: 0.01, 0.1, 0.3, 1.5, 3 and 10 mg/kg. Of the roughly 52 dose-escalation patients, hepatocellular carcinoma was present in some 19, melanoma in around 15, renal cell carcinoma in 9 and head and neck cancer in 9. In the dose-escalation cohort, nearly 85% of patients were male, and the mean age was around 60 years with a range of roughly 23 to 79. Prior anti-PD-1, anti-PD-L1 or anti-CTLA-4 therapy was permitted, and checkpoint inhibitors had been received by around 40% of dose-escalation patients. Partial responses occurred in three dose-escalation patients, of whom one had hepatocellular carcinoma and two had cutaneous melanoma. The point of sequencing TCRbeta in the periphery was to test whether ivuxolimab changed TCR sequence diversity and drove clonal T-cell expansion. The paper reports the monotherapy dose-escalation portion (N = 52 patients) of the phase I ivuxolimab trial. Here is what the overall study found, with its caveats: Which antigens the clonally expanded peripheral T cells were specific for was not determined. On average, CD8+ T cells showed more expanded clones than CD4+ T cells after ivuxolimab. At doses from 0.1 to 3.0 mg/kg, clonal expansion was seen in both CD4+ and CD8+ blood T cells between baseline and week 6. Low levels of normalized T-cell clonal expansion were also seen in some patients who did not respond. In partial responders in the 0.1-3.0 mg/kg groups, normalized peripheral clonal expansion was found to be among the lowest, especially among CD8+ T cells.

Comment on this clone: Its specific antigen is unknown. One base away there is no much larger clone; base qualities are not given.

Relative to germline, V is missing 10 bases and J is missing 5 bases, with 26 bases of the junction outside any gene match. Via the germline V gene (reference sequence), CDR1 is MNHEY and CDR2 SMNVEV. The CDR3 starts with the cysteine, ends with the phenylalanine, and has 19 residues. The entry retains the CDR3 DNA only, 57 bases that are in frame from base 1. Genomic DNA was isolated from the sorted cells so that the TCRbeta CDR3 region could be sequenced. The immunoSEQ Assay was used for sequencing of TCRbeta CDR3 regions. TCRdb stores this immuneACCESS table with in-frame sequences only. Part of the clones is absent; in the studies checked, under half of the shortfall reflects unresolved V genes, and no reason is known for the rest. The sample includes tens of thousands of clones, with 70% to 85% observed a single time. In total, the top ten clones hold around a third of the sample. Patients with autoimmune disease history or receiving systemic immunosuppression were excluded from the trial. In every dose cohort, peripheral blood was drawn for TCR sequencing at baseline, cycle 4 day 1, and cycle 7 day 1. The samples were taken from a phase I, first-in-human, multicenter, open-label dose-escalation trial of ivuxolimab. Adults with locally advanced or metastatic head and neck squamous cell, hepatocellular, melanoma or renal cell carcinoma were enrolled in the trial. Before TCR sequencing, CD4+ T cells and CD8+ T cells from peripheral blood were sorted into separate populations.

Sequencing used CD4+ or CD8+ T cells sorted from blood, obtained in a trial of the OX40 agonist ivuxolimab. The receptor was isolated from an adult with an advanced solid tumor such as melanoma, head and neck, liver or kidney cancer. The V and J segments used are TRBV27 and TRBJ1-1; the junction holds 9 bases that match TRBD1. This receptor carries the CDR3 CATTPLGTGNSIGLTEAFF. The sequenced DNA: TGTGCCACTACACCTCTAGGGACAGGGAATAGTATCGGACTGACTGAAGCTTTCTTT.